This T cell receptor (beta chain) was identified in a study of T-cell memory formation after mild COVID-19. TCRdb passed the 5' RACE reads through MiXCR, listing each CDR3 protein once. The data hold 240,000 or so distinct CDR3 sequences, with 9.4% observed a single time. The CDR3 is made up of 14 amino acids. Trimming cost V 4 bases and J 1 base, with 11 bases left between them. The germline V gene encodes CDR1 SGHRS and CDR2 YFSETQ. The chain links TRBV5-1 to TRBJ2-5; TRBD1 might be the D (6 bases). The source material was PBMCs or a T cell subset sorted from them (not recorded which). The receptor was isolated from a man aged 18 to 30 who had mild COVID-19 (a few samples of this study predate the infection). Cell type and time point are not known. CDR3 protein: CASSLRTVQETQYF. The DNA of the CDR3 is TGCGCCAGCAGCCTCCGGACAGTCCAAGAGACCCAGTACTTC. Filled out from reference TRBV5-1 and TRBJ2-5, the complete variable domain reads KAGVTQTPRYLIKTRGQQVTLSCSPISGHRSVSWYQQTPGQGLQFLFEYFSETQRNKGNFPGRFSGRQFSNSRSEMNVSTLELGDSALYLCASSLRTVQETQYFGPGTRLLVL.